This passage covers 21 T cell receptor beta chains from one sample sequenced in a study of molecular identifiers for immune sequencing clone quantification (dated by TCRdb to the late 2010s). Library preparation used PCR. The data were produced on a NextSeq 500. TCRdb redid the processing of the public reads, applying fastp at Q25 and MiXCR, and retained in-frame beta chains. Rows are combined by CDR3 protein, so each entry shows the most common genes and DNA. The sample data list 85,000 to 90,000 distinct CDR3 sequences, and around 25% of these were observed just once. The biggest ten clones account for 0.78% of the sample. Sequencing was carried out using naive CD8+ T cells from blood, with Jurkat cell RNA spiked in. Per the publication, the cell subset or site label means: FACS-sorted CD8+CD4-CCR7+CD45RA+ naive T cells. All receptors come from a human donor in good health. Some libraries in this study had Jurkat cell RNA spiked in.

The sample holds many counts of this clonotype. This chain uses TRBV7-9 with TRBJ2-7; 7 bases are shared with TRBD2. The germline CDR1 and CDR2 sequences are SEHNR and FQNEAQ (reference sequence). Trimming at V came to 5 bases and at J to 3 bases, leaving 7 bases not matched to a gene. The CDR3 sequence is 14 residues long. Written as DNA, the CDR3 is TGTGCCAGCAGCCCCAGCGGGGACTTCTACGAGCAGTACTTC. Amino acids: CASSPSGDFYEQYF.

This chain connects TRBV24-1 to TRBJ2-1; D ambiguous. CDR1 and CDR2 (germline): KGHDR, SFDVKD. There are 11 residues in the CDR3. V lost 6 bases and J lost 9, with 8 bases in between. CDR3: CATSTYGEQFF. The CDR3, as DNA: TGTGCCACCAGTACTTATGGTGAGCAGTTCTTC.

This clonotype was detected ten times or more. The V call is TRBV12-3 or TRBV12-4, the J call TRBJ1-5; 12 bases line up with TRBD1. The CDR3 is made up of 15 amino acids. Losses at the gene ends were 6 bases for V and 6 bases for J; bases not matched to a gene: 6. The CDR3 nucleotides read TGTGCCAGCAGCCGAGGGACAGGGGGCTTTCAGCCCCAGCATTTT. This translates into CASSRGTGGFQPQHF.

V gene TRBV5-1 combines with J gene TRBJ2-7; D perhaps matches TRBD1 (6 bases). Germline V gene lookup returns CDR1 SGHRS and CDR2 YFSETQ. V dropped 0 bases and J dropped 3 bases, with 10 bases sitting between them. The CDR3 consists of 14 residues. This chain's CDR3 is CASSLDRANYEQYF. The DNA for the CDR3 is TGCGCCAGCAGCTTGGACAGGGCTAACTACGAGCAGTACTTC. Full variable domain (missing parts from reference TRBV5-1 and TRBJ2-7): KAGVTQTPRYLIKTRGQQVTLSCSPISGHRSVSWYQQTPGQGLQFLFEYFSETQRNKGNFPGRFSGRQFSNSRSEMNVSTLELGDSALYLCASSLDRANYEQYFGPGTRLTVT.

For this clonotype: This may be a read error, as it is one base from a much larger clone. The V call is TRBV20-1, the J call TRBJ2-7, with D possibly TRBD1 on 6 matching bases. Germline assignment: CDR1 DFQATT and CDR2 SNEGSKA (reference sequence). The CDR3 sequence is 15 residues long. The DNA for the CDR3 is TGCAGTGCTAGAGAACTGGGGGACACGTCCTACGGGCAGTACTTC. It translates to CSARELGDTSYGQYF.

As concerns this clonotype: The CDR3 ends on some other residue instead of the conserved phenylalanine or tryptophan, so this is likely a read error. The chain is built from TRBV27 and TRBJ1-1; D uncertain. The CDR3 runs 13 residues. Per the germline V gene, CDR1 is MNHEY and CDR2 is SMNVEV (reference sequence). Deletions cut 6 bases from V and 0 bases from J, with 8 bases between. The CDR3 sequence is CASSYTLNTEAFY. The CDR3 DNA follows: TGTGCCAGCAGCTATACATTGAACACTGAAGCTTTCTAT.

V gene TRBV27 combines with J gene TRBJ2-7; D possibly corresponds to TRBD1 (5 bases). CDR1 MNHEY and CDR2 SMNVEV come from the germline V gene (reference sequence). The CDR3 loop spans 15 amino acids. Deletions cut 2 bases from V and 3 bases from J, with 14 bases between. CDR3 sequence reads: CASSLRRGWLYEQYF. The CDR3 DNA reads TGTGCCAGCAGTTTAAGAAGGGGATGGCTCTACGAGCAGTACTTC.

This clonotype was counted between two and nine times. The chain links TRBV6-5 to TRBJ1-5, with D unresolved. The CDR3 runs 13 residues. V was pared by 5 bases and J by 8 bases, with 13 bases between. Germline lookup yields CDR1 MNHEY and CDR2 SVGAGI. The CDR3 coding sequence is TGTGCCAGCAGTCGAGGGTGGGTTGAGCCCCAGCATTTT. This translates into CASSRGWVEPQHF.

This clonotype has only a few counts. J is TRBJ2-2 and V is TRBV19; tentatively, D is TRBD2 (5 bases). CDR1 and CDR2 (germline): LNHDA, SQIVND (reference sequence). This CDR3 is 14 amino acids long. V shed 3 bases and J shed 5 bases, with 10 bases lying between them. This CDR3 reads CASSILEDTGELFF. CDR3 DNA: TGTGCCAGTAGTATTTTGGAGGATACCGGGGAGCTGTTTTTT.

The sample holds many counts of this clonotype. This sequence joins TRBV12-3 or TRBV12-4 and TRBJ1-2, with D possibly matching TRBD1 (5 bases). V lost 5 bases and J 0 bases, leaving 19 bases between the germline ends. This CDR3 region has 17 residues. The DNA of the CDR3 is TGTGCCAGCAGTCCGAGGGGTATGAGTAAAGCTAACTATGGCTACACCTTC. Its protein product is CASSPRGMSKANYGYTF.

This clonotype was detected a few times. This clone may be a read error of a much larger clone one base away. The chain joins TRBV4-1 to TRBJ1-1, with D uncertain. The CDR3 runs 13 residues. From germline, CDR1 is MGHRA and CDR2 YSYEKL. The CDR3 loop reads CAGSYRQNTEAFF. The CDR3 DNA reads TGCGCCGGCAGCTACCGACAGAACACTGAAGCTTTCTTT.

V gene TRBV19 combines with J gene TRBJ2-3; D gene unclear. Deletions cut 5 bases from V and 4 bases from J, with 7 bases between. CDR3 length equals 12 residues. The germline gives CDR1 LNHDA, CDR2 SQIVND (reference sequence). CDR3 nucleotide sequence: TGTGCCAGTAGTCCCGCCGCAGATACGCAGTATTTT. Its translation: CASSPAADTQYF.

V is TRBV4-1 and J is TRBJ2-7; D remains unclear. V was shortened by 0 bases and J by 8 bases, with 11 bases between the two germline ends. The CDR3 spans 13 residues. The germline V gene has CDR1 MGHRA and CDR2 YSYEKL. The chain's CDR3 is CASSQDLEGKQYF. The CDR3 bases are TGCGCCAGCAGCCAAGATCTGGAAGGGAAGCAGTACTTC.

This clonotype was detected ten times or more. The chain recombines TRBV7-9 with TRBJ2-5; 12 nucleotides line up with TRBD2. V trimming: 4 bases; J trimming: 1 base; junction bases outside the gene matches: 4. The germline gives CDR1 SEHNR, CDR2 FQNEAQ (reference sequence). The CDR3 is 16 amino acids. CDR3 nucleotides: TGTGCCAGCAGCTCTGGACTAGCGGGGATCCAAGAGACCCAGTACTTC. Protein product: CASSSGLAGIQETQYF.

The chain is built from TRBV6-6 and TRBJ2-7; no reliable D call. The CDR3 length is 13 residues. CDR1 MNHNY and CDR2 SVGAGI come from the germline V gene (reference sequence). The V end was cut by 5 bases, the J end by 6 bases, with 14 bases between. CDR3 in DNA: TGTGCCAGCAGTCCCCTGTTGGGCTCCGAGCAGTACTTC. Translated: CASSPLLGSEQYF.

This sequence joins TRBV5-5 and TRBJ2-1, with unresolved D. The CDR3 has 10 amino acids. From germline, CDR1 is SGHKS and CDR2 YYEKEE (reference sequence). Trimming removed 3 bases at V and 6 bases at J, with 1 base between. CDR3 in DNA: TGTGCCAGCAGCTCCAATGAGCAGTTCTTC. It specifies CASSSNEQFF. Drawing the rest from reference TRBV5-5 and TRBJ2-1, the complete variable domain is DAGVTQSPTHLIKTRGQQVTLRCSPISGHKSVSWYQQVLGQGPQFIFQYYEKEERGRGNFPDRFSARQFPNYSSELNVNALLLGDSALYLCASSSNEQFFGPGTRLTVL.

The rearrangement links TRBV7-2 to TRBJ2-1; D ambiguous. The germline gives CDR1 SGHTA, CDR2 FQGNSA. Between the trimmed V and J ends, which lost 1 base and 5 bases, there was a span of 9 bases. CDR3 size: 14 residues. CDR3 DNA sequence: TGTGCCAGCAGCTTAGGAGTCGTGAACAATGAGCAGTTCTTC. This sequence encodes CASSLGVVNNEQFF.

A word on this clonotype: A much bigger clone sits one base away, suggesting this may be a read error. The conserved phenylalanine or tryptophan is not found at the CDR3 terminus, so this likely reflects a read error. This rearrangement joins TRBV7-2 to TRBJ1-1; D not certain. This CDR3 is built from 13 residues. Germline assignment: CDR1 SGHTA and CDR2 FQGNSA. Trimming removed 5 bases from V and 2 bases from J, with 9 bases in between. The CDR3, as DNA: TGTGCCAGCAGCCCGGTCTATAACACTGAAGCTTTCCTT. This gives the protein CASSPVYNTEAFL.

The gene calls are TRBV24-1 and TRBJ2-1, with D perhaps TRBD1 (5 bases). Between the trimmed V and J ends, which lost 4 bases and 8 bases, there was a span of 14 bases. The CDR3 sequence is 14 residues long. Germline V gene lookup returns CDR1 KGHDR and CDR2 SFDVKD. As DNA, the CDR3 is TGTGCCACCAGTGACCCTGGACAATCTCATGAGCAGTTCTTC. Encoded protein: CATSDPGQSHEQFF.

About this clonotype itself: This clone may be a read error of a much larger clone one base away. The V call is TRBV4-3, the J call TRBJ2-3; 8 nucleotides match TRBD2. Germline V lookup: CDR1 LGHNA, CDR2 YSLEER. V dropped 3 bases and J dropped 8; count of bases not matched to a gene: 13. The CDR3 sequence is 16 residues long. The chain's CDR3 is CASSQGVAGPTPTQYF. CDR3 DNA: TGCGCCAGCAGCCAGGGCGTAGCGGGGCCCACACCTACGCAGTATTTT.

In its sample, this clonotype was seen many times. The J gene is TRBJ2-3, the V gene TRBV7-9; D uncertain. The CDR3 covers 12 residues. V was clipped by 8 bases and J by 4 bases, with 10 bases between them. Germline values: CDR1 SEHNR, CDR2 FQNEAQ (reference sequence). The CDR3: CASSPSADTQYF. CDR3 coding DNA: TGTGCCAGCTCCCCCAGTGCAGATACGCAGTATTTT.